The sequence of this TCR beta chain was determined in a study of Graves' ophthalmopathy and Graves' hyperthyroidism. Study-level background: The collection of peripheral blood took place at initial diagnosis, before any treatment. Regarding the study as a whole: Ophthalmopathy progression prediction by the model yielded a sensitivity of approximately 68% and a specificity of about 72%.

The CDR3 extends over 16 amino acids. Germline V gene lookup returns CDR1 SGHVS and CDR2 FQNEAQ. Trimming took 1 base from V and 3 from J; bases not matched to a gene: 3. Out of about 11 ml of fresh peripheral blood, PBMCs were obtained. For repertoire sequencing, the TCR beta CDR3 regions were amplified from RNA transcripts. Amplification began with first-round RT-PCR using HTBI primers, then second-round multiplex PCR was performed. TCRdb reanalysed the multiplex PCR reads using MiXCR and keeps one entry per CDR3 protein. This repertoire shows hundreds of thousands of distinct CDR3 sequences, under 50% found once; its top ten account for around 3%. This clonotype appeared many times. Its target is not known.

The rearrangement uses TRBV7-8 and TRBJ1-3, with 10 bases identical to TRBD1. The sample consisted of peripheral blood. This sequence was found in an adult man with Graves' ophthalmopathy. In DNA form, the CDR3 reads TGTGCCAGCAGCTTAGAAGGGACAGGGGTTGGAAACACCATATATTTT. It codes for CASSLEGTGVGNTIYF. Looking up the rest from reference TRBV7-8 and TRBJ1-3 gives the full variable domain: GAGVSQSPRYKVAKRGQDVALRCDPISGHVSLFWYQQALGQGPEFLTYFQNEAQLDKSGLPSDRFFAERPEGSVSTLKIQRTQQEDSAVYLCASSLEGTGVGNTIYFGEGSWLTVV.